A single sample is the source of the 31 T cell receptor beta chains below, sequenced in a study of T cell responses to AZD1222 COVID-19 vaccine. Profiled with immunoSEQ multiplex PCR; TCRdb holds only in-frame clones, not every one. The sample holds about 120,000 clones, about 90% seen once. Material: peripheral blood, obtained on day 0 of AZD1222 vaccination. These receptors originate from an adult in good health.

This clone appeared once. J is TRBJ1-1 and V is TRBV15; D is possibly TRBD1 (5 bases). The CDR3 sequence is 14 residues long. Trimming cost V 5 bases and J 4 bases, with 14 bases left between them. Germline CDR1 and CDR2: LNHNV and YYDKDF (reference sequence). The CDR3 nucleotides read TGTGCCACCAGCGGAAAGTGGGGGGTCACTGAAGCTTTCTTT. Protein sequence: CATSGKWGVTEAFF.

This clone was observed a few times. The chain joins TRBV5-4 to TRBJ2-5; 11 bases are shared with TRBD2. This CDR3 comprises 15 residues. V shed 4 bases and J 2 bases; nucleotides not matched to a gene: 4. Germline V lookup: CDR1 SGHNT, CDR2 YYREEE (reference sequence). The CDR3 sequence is CASSRASGGQETQYF. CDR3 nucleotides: TGTGCCAGCAGCCGTGCTAGCGGGGGGCAAGAGACCCAGTACTTC.

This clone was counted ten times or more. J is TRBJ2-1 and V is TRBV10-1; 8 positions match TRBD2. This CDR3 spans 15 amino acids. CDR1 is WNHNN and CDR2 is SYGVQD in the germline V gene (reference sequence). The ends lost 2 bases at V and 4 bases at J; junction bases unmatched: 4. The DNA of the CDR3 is TGCGCCAGCAGTGAGAAGGTAGCGGGATACAATGAGCAGTTCTTC. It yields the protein CASSEKVAGYNEQFF.

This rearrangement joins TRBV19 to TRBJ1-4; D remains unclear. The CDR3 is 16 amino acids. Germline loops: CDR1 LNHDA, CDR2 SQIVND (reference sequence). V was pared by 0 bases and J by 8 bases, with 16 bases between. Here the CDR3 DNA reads TGTGCCAGTAGTATAGACGGGGTCCCAGATCAGGAAAAACTGTTTTTT. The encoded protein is CASSIDGVPDQEKLFF.

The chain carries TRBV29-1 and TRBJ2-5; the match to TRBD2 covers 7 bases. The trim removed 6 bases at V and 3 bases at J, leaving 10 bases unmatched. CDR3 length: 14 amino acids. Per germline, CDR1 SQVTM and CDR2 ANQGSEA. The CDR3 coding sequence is TGCAGCGTGGTACGCCGGGGAGGGAAAGAGACCCAGTACTTC. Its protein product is CSVVRRGGKETQYF.

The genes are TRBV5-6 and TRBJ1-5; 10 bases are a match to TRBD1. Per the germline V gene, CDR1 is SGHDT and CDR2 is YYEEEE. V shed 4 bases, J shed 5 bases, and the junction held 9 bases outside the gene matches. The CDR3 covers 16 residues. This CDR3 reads CASSLAGTGAHQPQHF. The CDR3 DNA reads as TGTGCCAGCAGCCTGGCTGGGACAGGGGCCCATCAGCCCCAGCATTTT.

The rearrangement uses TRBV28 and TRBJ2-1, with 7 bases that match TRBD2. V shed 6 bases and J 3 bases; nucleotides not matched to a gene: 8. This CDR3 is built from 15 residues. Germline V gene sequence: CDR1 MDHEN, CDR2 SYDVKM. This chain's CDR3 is CASRGLAEIYNEQFF. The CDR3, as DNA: TGTGCCAGCAGGGGTCTAGCGGAGATCTACAATGAGCAGTTCTTC.

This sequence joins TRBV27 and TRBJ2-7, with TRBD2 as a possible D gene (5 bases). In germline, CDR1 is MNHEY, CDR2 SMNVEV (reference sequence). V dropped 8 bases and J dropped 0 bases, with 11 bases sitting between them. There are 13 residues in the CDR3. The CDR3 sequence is CASRDSLSYEQYF. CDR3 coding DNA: TGTGCCAGCCGGGATTCCCTCTCCTACGAGCAGTACTTC.

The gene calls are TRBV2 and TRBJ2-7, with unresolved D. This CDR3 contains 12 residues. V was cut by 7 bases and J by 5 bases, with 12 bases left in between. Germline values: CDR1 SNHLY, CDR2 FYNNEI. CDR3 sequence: CASKSQVHEQYF. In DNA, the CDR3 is TGTGCCAGCAAATCCCAGGTCCACGAGCAGTACTTC.

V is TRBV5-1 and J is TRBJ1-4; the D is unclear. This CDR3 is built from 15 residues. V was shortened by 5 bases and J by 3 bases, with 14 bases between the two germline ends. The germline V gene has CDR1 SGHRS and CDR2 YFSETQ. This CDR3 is CASRDGVLANEKLFF. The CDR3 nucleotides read TGCGCCAGCAGAGATGGGGTTCTGGCTAATGAAAAACTGTTTTTT.

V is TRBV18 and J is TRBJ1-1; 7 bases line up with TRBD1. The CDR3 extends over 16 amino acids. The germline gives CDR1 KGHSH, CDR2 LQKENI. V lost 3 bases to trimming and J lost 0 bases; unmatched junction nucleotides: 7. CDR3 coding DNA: TGTGCCAGCTCACCCGGGACAGAGCCGGTGAACACTGAAGCTTTCTTT. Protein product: CASSPGTEPVNTEAFF.

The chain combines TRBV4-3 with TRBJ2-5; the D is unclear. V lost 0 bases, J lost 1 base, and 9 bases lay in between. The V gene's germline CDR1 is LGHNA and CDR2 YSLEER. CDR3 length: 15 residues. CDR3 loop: CASSQDLDSQETQYF. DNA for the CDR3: TGCGCCAGCAGCCAAGATCTAGATAGCCAAGAGACCCAGTACTTC.

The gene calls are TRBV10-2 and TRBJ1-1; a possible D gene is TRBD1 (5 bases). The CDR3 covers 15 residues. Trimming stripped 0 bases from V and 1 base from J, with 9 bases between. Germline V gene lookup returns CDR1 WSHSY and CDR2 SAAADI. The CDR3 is CASSESYGGNTEAFF. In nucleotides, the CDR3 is TGCGCCAGCAGTGAGTCCTACGGGGGGAACACTGAAGCTTTCTTT.

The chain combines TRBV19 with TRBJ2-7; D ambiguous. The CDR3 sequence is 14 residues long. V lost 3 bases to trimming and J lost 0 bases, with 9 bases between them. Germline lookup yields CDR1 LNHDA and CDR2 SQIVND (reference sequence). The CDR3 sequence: CASSIVTDSYEQYF. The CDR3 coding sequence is TGTGCCAGTAGTATTGTGACTGACTCCTACGAGCAGTACTTC.

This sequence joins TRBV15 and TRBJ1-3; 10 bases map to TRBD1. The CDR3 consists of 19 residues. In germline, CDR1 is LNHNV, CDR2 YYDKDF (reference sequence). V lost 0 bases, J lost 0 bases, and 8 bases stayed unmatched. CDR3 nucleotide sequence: TGTGCCACCAGCAGAGATCGGGACAGGGGAGAGGGCTCTGGAAACACCATATATTTT. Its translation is CATSRDRDRGEGSGNTIYF.

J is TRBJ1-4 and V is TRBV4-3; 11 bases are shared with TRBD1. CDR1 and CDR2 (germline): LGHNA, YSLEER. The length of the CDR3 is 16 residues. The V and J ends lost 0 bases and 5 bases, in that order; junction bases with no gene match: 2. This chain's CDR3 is CASSQEGQGVNEKLFF. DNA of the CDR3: TGCGCCAGCAGCCAAGAGGGACAGGGGGTGAATGAAAAACTGTTTTTT.

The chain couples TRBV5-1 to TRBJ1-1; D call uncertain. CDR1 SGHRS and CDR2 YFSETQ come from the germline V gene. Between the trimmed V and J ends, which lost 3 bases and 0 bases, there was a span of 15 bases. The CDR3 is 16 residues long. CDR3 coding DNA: TGCGCCAGCAGCTGGAGGGATCCGAACCTGAACACTGAAGCTTTCTTT. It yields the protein CASSWRDPNLNTEAFF.

The CDR3 DNA sequence: TGTGCCAGCAGCGTTTATGGACAGGAGGACGATTCACCCCTCCACTTT. Amino acids: CASSVYGQEDDSPLHF. The chain carries TRBV5-6 and TRBJ1-6; TRBD1 matches 7 bases. The V and J ends lost 4 bases and 8 bases, in that order; junction bases with no gene match: 12. Germline V gene lookup returns CDR1 SGHDT and CDR2 YYEEEE. This CDR3 comprises 16 residues.

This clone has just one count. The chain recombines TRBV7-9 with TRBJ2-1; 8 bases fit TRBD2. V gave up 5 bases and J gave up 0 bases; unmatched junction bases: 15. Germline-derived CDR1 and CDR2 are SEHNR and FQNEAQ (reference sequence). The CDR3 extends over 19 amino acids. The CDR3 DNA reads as TGTGCCAGCAGCCCCTCAGAACGGCGGGGGGCAAGCTCCTACAATGAGCAGTTCTTC. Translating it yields CASSPSERRGASSYNEQFF.

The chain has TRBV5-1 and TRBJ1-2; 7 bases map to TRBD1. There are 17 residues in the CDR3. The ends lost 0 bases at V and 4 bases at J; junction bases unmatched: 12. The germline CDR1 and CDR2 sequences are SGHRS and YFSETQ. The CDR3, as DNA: TGCGCCAGCAGCTTGGGAGATATCGGGACAGTACCCTATGGCTACACCTTC. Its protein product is CASSLGDIGTVPYGYTF.

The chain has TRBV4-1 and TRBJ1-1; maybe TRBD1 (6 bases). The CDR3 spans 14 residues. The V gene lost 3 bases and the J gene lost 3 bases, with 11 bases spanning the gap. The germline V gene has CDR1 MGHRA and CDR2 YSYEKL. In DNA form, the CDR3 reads TGCGCCAGCAGCCACACACAGGGCGACACTGAAGCTTTCTTT. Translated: CASSHTQGDTEAFF.

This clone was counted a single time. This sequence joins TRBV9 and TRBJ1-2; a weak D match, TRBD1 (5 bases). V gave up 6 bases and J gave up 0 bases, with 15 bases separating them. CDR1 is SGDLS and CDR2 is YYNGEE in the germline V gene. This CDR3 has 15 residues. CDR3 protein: CASNFGAAANYGYTF. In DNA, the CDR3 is TGTGCCAGCAACTTCGGGGCAGCCGCTAACTATGGCTACACCTTC.

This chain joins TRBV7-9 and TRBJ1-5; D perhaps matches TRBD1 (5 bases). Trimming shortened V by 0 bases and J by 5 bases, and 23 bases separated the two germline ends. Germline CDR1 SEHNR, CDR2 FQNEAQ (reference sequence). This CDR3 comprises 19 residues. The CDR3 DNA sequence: TGTGCCAGCAGCTTAGCGCCTCTTCGGACACCGCGGTTTCATCAGCCCCAGCATTTT. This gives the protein CASSLAPLRTPRFHQPQHF.

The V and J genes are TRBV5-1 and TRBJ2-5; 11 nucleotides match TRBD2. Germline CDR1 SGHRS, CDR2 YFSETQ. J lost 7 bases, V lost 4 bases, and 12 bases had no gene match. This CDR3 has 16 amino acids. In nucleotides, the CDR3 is TGCGCCAGCAGCACCGGGACTAGCGGAACCGCATGGACCCAGTACTTC. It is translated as CASSTGTSGTAWTQYF.

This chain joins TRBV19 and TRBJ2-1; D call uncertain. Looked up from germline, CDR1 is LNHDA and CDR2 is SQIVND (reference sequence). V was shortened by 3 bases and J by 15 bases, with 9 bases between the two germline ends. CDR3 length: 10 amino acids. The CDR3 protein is CASSIGQLFF. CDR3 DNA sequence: TGTGCCAGTAGTATTGGGCAGCTGTTCTTC.

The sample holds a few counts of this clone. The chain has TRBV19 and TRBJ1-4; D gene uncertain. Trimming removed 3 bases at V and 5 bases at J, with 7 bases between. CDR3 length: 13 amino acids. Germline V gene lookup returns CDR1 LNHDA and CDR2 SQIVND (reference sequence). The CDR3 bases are TGTGCCAGTAGTATTCAGTTCAATGAAAAACTGTTTTTT. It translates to CASSIQFNEKLFF.

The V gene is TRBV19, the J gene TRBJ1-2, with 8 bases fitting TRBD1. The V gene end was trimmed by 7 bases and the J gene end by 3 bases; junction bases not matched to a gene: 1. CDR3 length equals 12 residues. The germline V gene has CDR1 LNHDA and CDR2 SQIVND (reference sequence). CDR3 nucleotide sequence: TGTGCCAGTACGGACAGGGACTATGGCTACACCTTC. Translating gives CASTDRDYGYTF.

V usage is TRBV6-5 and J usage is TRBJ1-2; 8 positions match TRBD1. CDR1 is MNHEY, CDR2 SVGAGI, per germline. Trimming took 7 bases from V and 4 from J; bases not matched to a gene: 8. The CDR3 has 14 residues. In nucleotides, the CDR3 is TGTGCCAGCAAAATAACAGGACAGGGCTATGGCTACACCTTC. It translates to CASKITGQGYGYTF.

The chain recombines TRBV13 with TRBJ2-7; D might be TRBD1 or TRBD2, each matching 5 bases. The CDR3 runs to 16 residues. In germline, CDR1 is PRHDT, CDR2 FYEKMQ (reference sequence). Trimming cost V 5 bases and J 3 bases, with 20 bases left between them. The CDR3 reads CASSQSQWGSDYEQYF. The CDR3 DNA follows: TGTGCCAGCAGCCAGTCCCAATGGGGGTCGGACTACGAGCAGTACTTC.

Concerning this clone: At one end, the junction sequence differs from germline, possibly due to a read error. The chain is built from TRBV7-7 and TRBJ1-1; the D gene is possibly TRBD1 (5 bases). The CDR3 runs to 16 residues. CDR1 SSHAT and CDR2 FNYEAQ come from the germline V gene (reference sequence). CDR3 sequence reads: CASSLVFQGTNTEAFF. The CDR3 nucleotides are TGTGCTAGCAGCTTAGTTTTCCAGGGCACGAACACTGAAGCTTTCTTT.

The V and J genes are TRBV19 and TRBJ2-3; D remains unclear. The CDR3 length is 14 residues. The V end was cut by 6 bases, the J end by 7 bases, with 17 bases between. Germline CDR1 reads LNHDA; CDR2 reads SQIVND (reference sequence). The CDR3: CASRGQPDFNTQYF. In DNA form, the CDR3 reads TGTGCCAGTAGAGGGCAGCCCGATTTTAATACGCAGTATTTT.